The 24 T cell receptor beta chains given below trace back to one sample, sequenced in a study of T-cell reconstitution after alpha-beta-depleted transplantation in children. Unique molecular identifiers were incorporated during preparation of the TCRbeta library. TCRdb used MiXCR to reprocess the PCR reads, holding one entry per CDR3 protein. Of more than 400,000 distinct CDR3 sequences listed, around 46% are singletons. The source material was PBMCs, sampled before TCRalphabeta/CD19-depleted stem cell transplant. These receptors all stem from a girl aged 2 to 9 with aplastic anemia, due to receive a stem cell transplant.

This clonotype was seen at least ten times. This chain uses TRBV2 with TRBJ2-2; 11 bases are shared with TRBD1. The junction had 4 bases not matched to a gene; V was cut back by 8 bases and J by 5 bases. Germline CDR1 is SNHLY and CDR2 is FYNNEI. The CDR3 extends over 14 amino acids. The CDR3 here is CASGTGGFTGELFF. The CDR3 DNA reads TGTGCCAGCGGGACAGGGGGGTTTACCGGGGAGCTGTTTTTT.

The chain couples TRBV20-1 to TRBJ1-4, with TRBD1 identical over 11 bases. The J segment lost 6 bases and the V segment lost 6 bases, leaving 6 bases of the junction unmatched. Germline CDR1 DFQATT, CDR2 SNEGSKA (reference sequence). The CDR3 is made up of 14 amino acids. CDR3 region: CSALPGQGDEKLFF. In DNA form, the CDR3 reads TGCAGTGCGCTGCCGGGACAGGGGGATGAAAAACTGTTTTTT.

This clonotype has just a few counts. The V gene is TRBV4-3, the J gene TRBJ2-1; 8 positions match TRBD2. V was pared by 1 base and J by 4 bases, with 6 bases of the junction left unmatched. This CDR3 has 16 residues. Germline CDR1 and CDR2: LGHNA and YSLEER. This chain's CDR3 is CASSQGVSGNYNEQFF. CDR3 DNA: TGCGCCAGCAGCCAAGGGGTTAGCGGGAATTACAATGAGCAGTTCTTC.

This clonotype has a handful of counts. This chain links TRBV5-1 with TRBJ2-1; 9 bases are shared with TRBD1. The CDR3 runs 16 residues. V was pared by 4 bases and J by 5 bases, with 10 bases of the junction left unmatched. The germline CDR1 and CDR2 sequences are SGHRS and YFSETQ. This CDR3 is CASSAGQGIGDNEQFF. Here the CDR3 DNA reads TGCGCCAGCAGCGCAGGACAGGGGATAGGCGACAATGAGCAGTTCTTC.

There are many counts of this clonotype. The chain recombines TRBV29-1 with TRBJ2-1; possibly TRBD2 for D (6 bases). This CDR3 is 14 amino acids long. The V and J ends lost 7 bases and 2 bases respectively, with 15 bases between them. The germline CDR1 and CDR2 sequences are SQVTM and ANQGSEA. This CDR3 is CSARERATYNEQFF. The CDR3 DNA is TGCAGCGCCCGGGAGCGGGCCACCTACAATGAGCAGTTCTTC.

In nucleotides, the CDR3 is TGTGCCAGCAGTGACTCCGGGACTAGCGGGGCTAGGGATACGCAGTATTTT. Translated, it gives CASSDSGTSGARDTQYF. The chain joins TRBV6-4 to TRBJ2-3, with TRBD2 matching over 13 bases. Germline CDR1 is MRHNA and CDR2 is SNTAGT. V lost 0 bases and J lost 6; bases outside the gene matches: 6. This CDR3 comprises 17 residues.

V usage is TRBV5-5 and J usage is TRBJ1-4, with a possible D match to TRBD1 (5 bases). The ends were cut back, 3 bases at V and 1 base at J, with 10 bases in the middle. The CDR3 has 15 residues. The germline gives CDR1 SGHKS, CDR2 YYEKEE (reference sequence). The CDR3 region is CASSSVGGTNEKLFF. The CDR3 DNA reads TGTGCCAGCAGCTCCGTGGGGGGAACTAATGAAAAACTGTTTTTT.

The V gene is TRBV28, the J gene TRBJ1-5; D unclear. This CDR3 comprises 17 residues. V was pared by 5 bases and J by 1 base, with 18 bases between. Germline CDR1 reads MDHEN; CDR2 reads SYDVKM. DNA for the CDR3: TGTGCCAGCAGTCGGAGTCTCCCCGGGGAAAGCAATCAGCCCCAGCATTTT. This sequence encodes CASSRSLPGESNQPQHF.

The chain couples TRBV20-1 to TRBJ2-1, with TRBD1 matching 12 bases. This CDR3 has 15 residues. Germline lookup yields CDR1 DFQATT and CDR2 SNEGSKA (reference sequence). V lost 5 bases to trimming and J lost 9 bases; unmatched junction nucleotides: 11. The CDR3 sequence is CSALPMGQGAFEQFF. CDR3 DNA sequence: TGCAGTGCTTTACCTATGGGACAGGGGGCGTTTGAGCAGTTCTTC.

There are many counts of this clonotype. This chain uses TRBV20-1 with TRBJ1-5; D is unresolved. Trimming cost V 4 bases and J 3 bases, with 10 bases left between them. Germline V CDR1 and CDR2: DFQATT, SNEGSKA (reference sequence). The CDR3 consists of 13 residues. Here the CDR3 reads CSANLGNNQPQHF. CDR3 sequence (DNA): TGCAGTGCTAACCTGGGGAACAATCAGCCCCAGCATTTT.

The rearrangement links TRBV7-9 to TRBJ1-1; weak D call: TRBD1 (5 bases). The CDR3 is 13 residues long. CDR1 is SEHNR and CDR2 is FQNEAQ in the germline V gene (reference sequence). The ends were cut back, 6 bases at V and 1 base at J, with 9 bases in the middle. The CDR3 DNA is TGTGCCAGCAGGGGCGGACAGAACACTGAAGCTTTCTTT. Amino acid sequence: CASRGGQNTEAFF. The entire variable domain, with the rest obtained from reference TRBV7-9 and TRBJ1-1, is as follows: DTGVSQNPRHKITKRGQNVTFRCDPISEHNRLYWYRQTLGQGPEFLTYFQNEAQLEKSRLLSDRFSAERPKGSFSTLEIQRTEQGDSAMYLCASRGGQNTEAFFGQGTRLTVV.

V usage is TRBV29-1 and J usage is TRBJ2-1, with 10 bases aligning to TRBD2. The CDR3 covers 19 residues. Trimming cost V 5 bases and J 0 bases; bases outside gene matches: 16. CDR1 is SQVTM, CDR2 ANQGSEA, per germline. The CDR3 bases are TGCAGCGTTCCTTGGTCCCAAGGGTCTAGCGGGAGCTCCTACAATGAGCAGTTCTTC. It yields the protein CSVPWSQGSSGSSYNEQFF.

The chain joins TRBV4-1 to TRBJ2-5; no definite D call. CDR1 and CDR2 (germline): MGHRA, YSYEKL. This CDR3 has 13 amino acids. The germline V and J ends were trimmed by 1 base and 3 bases, with 6 bases remaining between them. The CDR3 region is CASSQALKETQYF. The CDR3 DNA reads as TGCGCCAGCAGCCAAGCCCTCAAAGAGACCCAGTACTTC.

In this sample, this clonotype turned up a few times. In DNA form, the CDR3 reads TGTGCCAGCAGCACTGGTTCGGGAAACACCATATATTTT. As protein: CASSTGSGNTIYF. V is TRBV12-3 or TRBV12-4 and J is TRBJ1-3; unclear D gene. This CDR3 contains 13 residues. Trimming stripped 6 bases from V and 4 bases from J, with 10 bases between.

The genes are TRBV4-1 and TRBJ2-7; D call uncertain. Germline V gene lookup returns CDR1 MGHRA and CDR2 YSYEKL. This CDR3 comprises 14 residues. The V and J ends lost 0 bases and 1 base respectively, with 7 bases between them. The CDR3 loop is CASSQDGSSYEQYF. The CDR3 DNA reads TGCGCCAGCAGCCAAGATGGGTCTTCCTACGAGCAGTACTTC.

In its sample, this clonotype was seen a few times. The rearrangement uses TRBV11-2 and TRBJ1-5, with 8 bases matching TRBD1. Per the germline V gene, CDR1 is SGHAT and CDR2 is FQNNGV. CDR3 length: 15 residues. V gave up 4 bases and J gave up 6 bases; unmatched junction bases: 8. For the CDR3, the DNA is TGTGCCAGCAGCTCCCACTCAGGGGGCCCTCAGCCCCAGCATTTT. It translates to CASSSHSGGPQPQHF. The complete variable domain, with remaining parts taken from reference TRBV11-2 and TRBJ1-5, reads EAGVAQSPRYKIIEKRQSVAFWCNPISGHATLYWYQQILGQGPKLLIQFQNNGVVDDSQLPKDRFSAERLKGVDSTLKIQPAKLEDSAVYLCASSSHSGGPQPQHFGDGTRLSIL.

The table lists this clonotype with a few counts. The chain combines TRBV20-1 with TRBJ2-1; D uncertain. Germline V gives CDR1 DFQATT, CDR2 SNEGSKA (reference sequence). V was pared by 2 bases and J by 2 bases, with 10 bases between. This CDR3 is built from 14 residues. The CDR3, as DNA: TGCAGTGCTAGACCGGAGACCCCCTACAATGAGCAGTTCTTC. This codes for CSARPETPYNEQFF.

This clonotype was counted once. The chain links TRBV23-1 to TRBJ2-3, with D unclear. TRBV23-1 belongs to the ORF category, with a function that is uncertain. The CDR3 loop spans 15 amino acids. V was cut by 8 bases and J by 4 bases, with 19 bases left in between. This CDR3 reads CASGSNPWMADTQYF. The CDR3, as DNA: TGCGCCAGCGGGTCTAACCCCTGGATGGCAGATACGCAGTATTTT.

This clonotype was counted many times. This rearrangement joins TRBV5-1 to TRBJ2-5, with a tentative D call TRBD2 (5 bases). V was shortened by 2 bases and J by 1 base, with 12 bases between the two germline ends. Germline CDR1 SGHRS, CDR2 YFSETQ. The CDR3 runs to 15 residues. The CDR3 reads CASSFPQGSQETQYF. DNA for the CDR3: TGCGCCAGCAGCTTCCCACAAGGGAGCCAAGAGACCCAGTACTTC.

The chain has TRBV20-1 and TRBJ2-7; D not certain. Germline assignment: CDR1 DFQATT and CDR2 SNEGSKA (reference sequence). This CDR3 region has 11 residues. V lost 4 bases, J lost 2 bases, and 6 bases lay in between. In DNA form, the CDR3 reads TGCAGTGCTACCTCCCCCTACGAGCAGTACTTC. Translated: CSATSPYEQYF.

The rearrangement joins TRBV7-9 to TRBJ2-7; TRBD2 agrees at 7 bases. Germline V lookup: CDR1 SEHNR, CDR2 FQNEAQ (reference sequence). V dropped 5 bases and J dropped 0; count of bases not matched to a gene: 10. This CDR3 is built from 16 residues. The CDR3 nucleotides read TGTGCCAGCAGCCCTCCGGGACTACCGAGCTCCTACGAGCAGTACTTC. Translation gives CASSPPGLPSSYEQYF.

V and J are TRBV7-8 and TRBJ1-4; D is ambiguous. From germline, CDR1 is SGHVS and CDR2 FQNEAQ. This CDR3 contains 14 residues. With 7 bases removed from V and 6 bases from J, the gap between germline ends came to 15 bases. This CDR3 reads CASTRKSHDEKLFF. Written as DNA, the CDR3 is TGTGCCAGCACTCGAAAGTCGCATGATGAAAAACTGTTTTTT.

J is TRBJ2-7 and V is TRBV29-1, with no clear D. Germline lookup yields CDR1 SQVTM and CDR2 ANQGSEA. The CDR3 runs to 13 residues. V was trimmed by 7 bases and J by 6 bases, leaving 19 bases between them. CDR3 DNA: TGCAGCGGATTAGCCAAAATTAACACCGAGCAGTACTTC. Amino acid sequence: CSGLAKINTEQYF.

The V and J genes are TRBV18 and TRBJ2-5, with 8 bases lining up with TRBD1. The CDR3 is 15 amino acids. With V trimmed by 6 bases and J by 0 bases, 6 bases remained unmatched. Germline CDR1 reads KGHSH; CDR2 reads LQKENI. CDR3 nucleotides: TGTGCCAGCTCCCCGACAGGGGCGTACCAAGAGACCCAGTACTTC. This gives the protein CASSPTGAYQETQYF.